These 3 T cell receptor beta chains share one sample of origin, sequenced in a study of control samples from healthy donors and cancer patients. Sequencing used immunoSEQ multiplex PCR; TCRdb keeps in-frame clones, though not all of them. The table includes 130,000 to 150,000 clones, 91% detected once. The sequencing sample was made of blood. The receptors stem from a man younger than 45 in good health.

This rearrangement joins TRBV30 to TRBJ2-7; D might be TRBD1 (5 bases). CDR1 is GTSNPN, CDR2 SVGIG, per germline (reference sequence). The CDR3 loop spans 13 amino acids. V was clipped by 4 bases and J by 0 bases, with 10 bases between them. This CDR3 reads CAWTRGSSYEQYF. CDR3 nucleotide sequence: TGTGCCTGGACAAGGGGAAGCTCCTACGAGCAGTACTTC. Based on the CDR3 plus reference TRBV30 and TRBJ2-7, the full variable domain is SQTIHQWPATLVQPVGSPLSLECTVEGTSNPNLYWYRQAAGRGLQLLFYSVGIGQISSEVPQNLSASRPQDRQFILSSKKLLLSDSGFYLCAWTRGSSYEQYFGPGTRLTVT.

V usage is TRBV5-1 and J usage is TRBJ2-3; weak D call: TRBD1 (5 bases). Germline CDR1 and CDR2: SGHRS and YFSETQ. The ends were cut back, 0 bases at V and 3 bases at J, with 8 bases in the middle. This CDR3 has 14 amino acids. The CDR3 protein is CASSLGRATDTQYF. The CDR3 DNA sequence: TGCGCCAGCAGCTTGGGCAGGGCGACAGATACGCAGTATTTT. The whole variable domain, remainder taken from reference TRBV5-1 and TRBJ2-3, is KAGVTQTPRYLIKTRGQQVTLSCSPISGHRSVSWYQQTPGQGLQFLFEYFSETQRNKGNFPGRFSGRQFSNSRSEMNVSTLELGDSALYLCASSLGRATDTQYFGPGTRLTVL.

This clone was seen a single time. The genes are TRBV7-2 and TRBJ1-2, with a weak D call TRBD1 (6 bases). The CDR3 length is 13 residues. CDR1 and CDR2 (germline): SGHTA, FQGNSA. Trimming removed 2 bases from V and 5 bases from J, with 9 bases in between. The DNA of the CDR3 is TGTGCCAGCAGCTTATGGGGGGCTTATGGCTACACCTTC. Protein sequence: CASSLWGAYGYTF.